These 24 T cell receptor beta chains were sequenced from one sample in a study of prognosis after radiotherapy for stage I lung cancer. Multiplex PCR, run in two rounds, amplified TCR beta CDR3 from genomic DNA. Primers specific to each TRBV and TRBJ gene were used in first-round PCR. MiXCR was run by TCRdb on the multiplex PCR reads, yielding one entry per CDR3 protein. The profile shows some 39,000 distinct CDR3 sequences, around 22% of them singletons. The specimen comprised PBMCs, sampled before or after stereotactic body radiation therapy (not recorded which). The receptors come from a donor aged 50 or older with non-small cell lung cancer.

Many counts were recorded for this clonotype. The chain couples TRBV6-2 or TRBV6-3 to TRBJ1-1; D is unresolved. The V and J ends lost 0 bases and 1 base respectively, with 6 bases between them. The CDR3 consists of 14 residues. Per germline, CDR1 MNHEY and CDR2 SVGEGT. The CDR3 spells CASSYSGRNTEAFF. The CDR3 coding sequence is TGTGCCAGCAGTTACTCGGGGAGGAACACTGAAGCTTTCTTT.

As to this clonotype: A read error may explain this, as a much larger clone is one base away. This chain connects TRBV6-1 to TRBJ1-5; D is undetermined. Trimming shortened V by 8 bases and J by 0 bases, and 8 bases separated the two germline ends. The CDR3 spans 13 residues. Per the germline V gene, CDR1 is MNHNS and CDR2 is SASEGT. CDR3 nucleotide sequence: TGTGCCAGCTGGACCGGTAGCAATCAGCCCCAGCATTTT. Its protein is CASWTGSNQPQHF.

This clonotype was picked up many times. The rearrangement uses TRBV18 and TRBJ2-1, with D maybe TRBD1 (7 bases). From germline, CDR1 is KGHSH and CDR2 LQKENI. V was trimmed by 3 bases and J by 10 bases, leaving 19 bases between them. This CDR3 has 15 amino acids. The CDR3 region is CASSPVDREVGEQFF. The CDR3 DNA reads TGTGCCAGCTCACCCGTCGACAGGGAGGTCGGGGAGCAGTTCTTC.

This clonotype was seen ten or more times. V gene TRBV11-2 combines with J gene TRBJ2-2; D not resolved. Germline CDR1 reads SGHAT; CDR2 reads FQNNGV. Between the trimmed V and J ends, which lost 5 bases and 9 bases, there was a span of 10 bases. The CDR3 is made up of 12 amino acids. The CDR3 nucleotides are TGTGCCAGCAGCGCTACTTCGCGGGAGCTGTTTTTT. This encodes CASSATSRELFF.

In the case of this clonotype: This may arise from a read error, as a much more abundant clone is one base away. This chain joins TRBV18 and TRBJ1-1; no definite D call. This CDR3 spans 12 amino acids. V shed 8 bases and J shed 4 bases, with 11 bases lying between them. The germline gives CDR1 KGHSH, CDR2 LQKENI. The CDR3 DNA is TGTGCCAGCCCCGGGTCGGGCACTGAAGCTTTCTTT. This encodes CASPGSGTEAFF.

This clonotype has a count of ten or more. The chain joins TRBV12-3 or TRBV12-4 to TRBJ1-2, with a possible D match to TRBD1 (5 bases). The CDR3 extends over 15 amino acids. V shed 5 bases and J shed 6 bases, with 19 bases lying between them. CDR3: CASSPAGQGGNGYTF. The DNA of the CDR3 is TGTGCCAGCAGTCCCGCCGGGCAGGGTGGCAATGGCTACACCTTC.

In regard to this clonotype: This could be a read error, since a much larger clone is one nucleotide away. The chain uses TRBV6-2 or TRBV6-3 and TRBJ1-1; D is unresolved. Germline CDR1 and CDR2: MNHEY and SVGEGT. The CDR3 totals 14 residues. The CDR3 region has the DNA TGTGCCAGCAGTTACCGGACTGGGAACGCTGAAGCTTTCTTT. It codes for CASSYRTGNAEAFF.

This clonotype was counted ten times or more. The rearrangement uses TRBV6-5 and TRBJ2-6, with 8 nucleotides matching TRBD1. This CDR3 is built from 18 residues. Germline V gene sequence: CDR1 MNHEY, CDR2 SVGAGI. V was clipped by 2 bases and J by 0 bases; unmatched bases: 6. CDR3 sequence (DNA): TGTGCCAGCAGTTACCCGACAGGGGTGGGCTCTGGGGCCAACGTCCTGACTTTC. Translated, it gives CASSYPTGVGSGANVLTF.

This clonotype has ten or more counts. This rearrangement joins TRBV28 to TRBJ2-7; 8 nucleotides align to TRBD1. This CDR3 contains 14 residues. Looked up from germline, CDR1 is MDHEN and CDR2 is SYDVKM. V lost 6 bases, J lost 1 base, and 5 bases stayed unmatched. For the CDR3, the DNA is TGTGCCAGCAGGGAGACAGGGGCGTCCTACGAGCAGTACTTC. It is translated as CASRETGASYEQYF.

The sample holds many counts of this clonotype. The chain joins TRBV24-1 to TRBJ2-3, with 7 bases lining up with TRBD2. The CDR3 runs 13 residues. CDR1 and CDR2 (germline): KGHDR, SFDVKD. V trimming: 10 bases; J trimming: 11 bases; junction bases outside the gene matches: 14. The CDR3 sequence is CATNSGPATRQYF. The CDR3 DNA reads as TGTGCCACTAATAGCGGGCCGGCGACGAGGCAGTATTTT.

This clonotype was observed a single time. This chain uses TRBV6-1 with TRBJ2-3; 11 bases are a match to TRBD2. Germline CDR1 reads MNHNS; CDR2 reads SASEGT. This CDR3 contains 17 residues. Trimming cost V 2 bases and J 0 bases; bases outside gene matches: 4. The CDR3, as DNA: TGTGCCAGCAGTGAACTAGCGGGGGGTACTAGCACAGATACGCAGTATTTT. It codes for CASSELAGGTSTDTQYF.

There are many counts of this clonotype. V gene TRBV7-8 combines with J gene TRBJ1-2, with 11 positions matching TRBD1. Germline trimming cut 5 bases from V and 8 bases from J; bases unmatched to any gene: 7. The CDR3 spans 14 residues. Germline V gene sequence: CDR1 SGHVS, CDR2 FQNEAQ. The CDR3 spells CASSRRTGGLGYTF. In nucleotides, the CDR3 is TGTGCCAGCAGCCGAAGGACAGGGGGCTTAGGCTACACCTTC.

Turning to this clonotype: A clone one base away is much larger, so this may be a read error. V and J are TRBV3-1 and TRBJ2-3, with no clear D. Germline loops: CDR1 LGHDT, CDR2 YNNKEL (reference sequence). V lost 3 bases and J lost 0, with 13 bases in between. The CDR3 length is 16 residues. CDR3 nucleotides: TGTGCCAGCAGCCATAGAAGCGAAACTAGCACAGATACGCAGTATTTT. Amino acid sequence: CASSHRSETSTDTQYF.

In this sample, this clonotype turned up a few times. The gene calls are TRBV10-3 and TRBJ1-5; D not certain. The CDR3 spans 14 residues. The germline V and J ends were trimmed by 4 bases and 0 bases, with 7 bases remaining between them. Germline V gives CDR1 ENHRY, CDR2 SYGVKD. The CDR3: CAISAGYSNQPQHF. Here the CDR3 DNA reads TGTGCCATCAGTGCGGGTTATAGCAATCAGCCCCAGCATTTT.

To note about this clonotype: It differs at one base from a far larger clone, so likely a read error. The rearrangement uses TRBV6-4 and TRBJ2-7, with D possibly being TRBD1 or TRBD2 (5 bases each). This CDR3 comprises 16 residues. From germline, CDR1 is MRHNA and CDR2 SNTAGT. This CDR3 is CVSSVAGTYTSYEQYF. CDR3 DNA sequence: TGTGTCAGCAGTGTCGCCGGGACCTATACTTCCTACGAGCAGTACTTC.

About this clonotype: It may be a read error: a sequence one base away is much more abundant. The final CDR3 position lacks the conserved phenylalanine or tryptophan, pointing to a likely read error. This chain uses TRBV19 with TRBJ2-4, with unresolved D. The CDR3 spans 11 residues. Per the germline V gene, CDR1 is LNHDA and CDR2 is SQIVND (reference sequence). V was clipped by 5 bases and J by 9 bases, with 8 bases between them. The CDR3 nucleotides read TGTGCCAGTAGTCATGTGGGCATTCAGTACTTA. The encoded protein is CASSHVGIQYL.

With respect to this clonotype: One base away lies a much larger clone, so this may be a sequencing read error. This sequence joins TRBV28 and TRBJ2-1; 7 bases are shared with TRBD2. This CDR3 contains 16 residues. V lost 8 bases, J lost 3 bases, and 13 bases stayed unmatched. Germline CDR1 MDHEN, CDR2 SYDVKM. The CDR3 DNA sequence: TGTGCCAGCGGGGGAGTGCTAGCGGACTACTACAATGAGCAGTTCTTC. Protein: CASGGVLADYYNEQFF.

Turning to this clonotype: This may stem from a read error, because a much larger clone lies one nucleotide away. V and J are TRBV25-1 and TRBJ2-7; D gene uncertain. Per germline, CDR1 MGHDK and CDR2 SYGVNS. The CDR3 has 11 amino acids. V lost 10 bases to trimming and J lost 6 bases, with 13 bases between them. The CDR3 region is CAIRPNGEQYF. The CDR3 DNA sequence: TGTGCCATCAGGCCAAATGGCGAGCAGTACTTC.

Comment on this clonotype: A single base separates this from a much larger clone, so it may be a read error. The V call is TRBV20-1, the J call TRBJ1-1, with TRBD1 as a possible D gene (5 bases). The CDR3 runs 15 residues. Per the germline V gene, CDR1 is DFQATT and CDR2 is SNEGSKA (reference sequence). The V and J ends lost 4 bases and 2 bases respectively, with 17 bases between them. The CDR3 bases are TGCAGTGCTACCGGAGTGGGGGTCGGAAACACTGAAGCTTTCTTT. Translated: CSATGVGVGNTEAFF.

This clonotype appeared many times. This rearrangement joins TRBV4-1 to TRBJ2-3; D might be TRBD1 (6 bases). With 1 base removed from V and 4 bases from J, the gap between germline ends came to 6 bases. CDR3 size: 13 residues. Germline CDR1 MGHRA, CDR2 YSYEKL. CDR3 nucleotides: TGCGCCAGCAGCCAAGGACAGGCAGATACGCAGTATTTT. Its translation is CASSQGQADTQYF.

This clonotype was found many times. The V gene is TRBV5-1, the J gene TRBJ2-5, with TRBD1 identical over 9 bases. This CDR3 comprises 14 residues. V was clipped by 0 bases and J by 4 bases; unmatched bases: 1. Germline V gene sequence: CDR1 SGHRS, CDR2 YFSETQ. CDR3 loop: CASSLEQGAETQYF. In DNA form, the CDR3 reads TGCGCCAGCAGCTTGGAACAGGGGGCAGAGACCCAGTACTTC.

This clonotype was seen ten or more times. The chain recombines TRBV6-7 with TRBJ2-2; weak D call: TRBD1 (6 bases). TRBV6-7 is an ORF, with its function uncertain. The germline V and J ends were trimmed by 4 bases and 0 bases, with 12 bases remaining between them. CDR3 length equals 16 residues. The CDR3 is CASSSQQGANTGELFF. CDR3 nucleotide sequence: TGTGCCAGCAGTTCCCAACAGGGAGCGAACACCGGGGAGCTGTTTTTT.

This clonotype was counted at least ten times. The genes are TRBV5-1 and TRBJ1-6, with 7 nucleotides matching TRBD1. The trim removed 0 bases at V and 9 bases at J, leaving 6 bases unmatched. Germline V gives CDR1 SGHRS, CDR2 YFSETQ. The CDR3 extends over 15 amino acids. CDR3 sequence (DNA): TGCGCCAGCAGCTTGGAGGGACAGACCCTTTCACCCCTCCACTTT. Its protein is CASSLEGQTLSPLHF.

Turning to this clonotype: A much larger clone lies one base from this, so it may be a read error. This rearrangement joins TRBV7-3 to TRBJ1-3; D is ambiguous. The CDR3 covers 17 residues. Trimming left V 1 base short and J 1 base short, with 14 bases between. The germline CDR1 and CDR2 sequences are SGHTA and FQGTGA. The CDR3 coding sequence is TGTGCCAGCAGCTTAAAAGGGTCACCAGCTTCTGGAAACACCATATATTTT. This encodes CASSLKGSPASGNTIYF.